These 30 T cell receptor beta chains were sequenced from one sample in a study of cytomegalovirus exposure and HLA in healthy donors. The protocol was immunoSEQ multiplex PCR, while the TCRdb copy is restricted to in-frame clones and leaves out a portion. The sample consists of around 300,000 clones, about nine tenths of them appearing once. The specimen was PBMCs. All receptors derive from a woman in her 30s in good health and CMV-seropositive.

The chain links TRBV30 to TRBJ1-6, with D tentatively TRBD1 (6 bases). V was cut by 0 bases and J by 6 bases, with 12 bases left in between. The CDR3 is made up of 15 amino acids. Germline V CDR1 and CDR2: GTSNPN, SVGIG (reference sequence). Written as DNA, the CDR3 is TGTGCCTGGAGTGTTATTGGACAGACTAATTCACCCCTCCACTTT. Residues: CAWSVIGQTNSPLHF.

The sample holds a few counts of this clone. As DNA, the CDR3 is TGTGCCAGCAGTTTAACAGAGAACACTGAAGCTTTCTTT. Translated: CASSLTENTEAFF. This chain joins TRBV27 and TRBJ1-1; D gene ambiguous. The CDR3 has 13 amino acids. CDR1 and CDR2 (germline): MNHEY, SMNVEV (reference sequence). V shed 2 bases and J shed 1 base, with 5 bases lying between them.

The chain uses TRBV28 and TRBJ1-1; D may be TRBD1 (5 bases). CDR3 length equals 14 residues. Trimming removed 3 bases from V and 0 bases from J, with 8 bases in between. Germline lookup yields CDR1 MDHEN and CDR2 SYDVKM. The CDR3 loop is CASSFQGLNTEAFF. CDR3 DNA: TGTGCCAGCAGTTTCCAGGGCTTGAACACTGAAGCTTTCTTT.

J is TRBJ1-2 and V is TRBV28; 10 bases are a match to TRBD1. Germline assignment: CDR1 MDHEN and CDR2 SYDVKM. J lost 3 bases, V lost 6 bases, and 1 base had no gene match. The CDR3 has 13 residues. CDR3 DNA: TGTGCCAGCAGGGGGACAGGGGACTATGGCTACACCTTC. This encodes CASRGTGDYGYTF.

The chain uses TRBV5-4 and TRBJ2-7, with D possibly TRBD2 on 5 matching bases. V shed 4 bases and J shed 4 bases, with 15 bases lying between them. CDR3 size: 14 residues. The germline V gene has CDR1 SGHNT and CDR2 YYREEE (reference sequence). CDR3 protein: CASSTATNSYEQYF. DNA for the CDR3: TGTGCCAGCAGCACCGCGACTAATTCTTACGAGCAGTACTTC. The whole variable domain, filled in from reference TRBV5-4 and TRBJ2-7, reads ETGVTQSPTHLIKTRGQQVTLRCSSQSGHNTVSWYQQALGQGPQFIFQYYREEENGRGNFPPRFSGLQFPNYSSELNVNALELDDSALYLCASSTATNSYEQYFGPGTRLTVT.

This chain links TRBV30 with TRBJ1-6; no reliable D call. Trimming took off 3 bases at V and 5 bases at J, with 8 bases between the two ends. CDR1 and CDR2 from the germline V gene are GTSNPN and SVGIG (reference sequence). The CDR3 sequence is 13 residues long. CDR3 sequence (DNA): TGTGCCTGGAGGGGCGGGAATAATTCACCCCTCCACTTT. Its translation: CAWRGGNNSPLHF.

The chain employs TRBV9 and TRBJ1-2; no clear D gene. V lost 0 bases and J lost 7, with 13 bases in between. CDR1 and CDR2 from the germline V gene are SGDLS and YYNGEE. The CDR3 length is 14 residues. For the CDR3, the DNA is TGTGCCAGCAGCGTAGGAGGAGGGTTAGCTGGCTACACCTTC. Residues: CASSVGGGLAGYTF. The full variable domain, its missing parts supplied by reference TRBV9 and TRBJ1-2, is DSGVTQTPKHLITATGQRVTLRCSPRSGDLSVYWYQQSLDQGLQFLIQYYNGEERAKGNILERFSAQQFPDLHSELNLSSLELGDSALYFCASSVGGGLAGYTFGSGTRLTVV.

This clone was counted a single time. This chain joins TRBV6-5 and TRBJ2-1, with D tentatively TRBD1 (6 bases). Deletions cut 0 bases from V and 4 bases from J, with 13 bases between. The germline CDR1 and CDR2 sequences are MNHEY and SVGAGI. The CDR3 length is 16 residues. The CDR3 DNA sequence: TGTGCCAGCAGTTACTCGACAGGACCGATATACAATGAGCAGTTCTTC. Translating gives CASSYSTGPIYNEQFF.

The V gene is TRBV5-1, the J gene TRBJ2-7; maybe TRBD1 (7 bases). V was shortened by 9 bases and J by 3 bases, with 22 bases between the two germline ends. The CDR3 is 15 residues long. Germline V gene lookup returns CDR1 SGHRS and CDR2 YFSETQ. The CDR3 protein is CATLNPRQGGYEQYF. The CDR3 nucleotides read TGCGCCACCCTGAATCCCCGACAGGGAGGCTACGAGCAGTACTTC.

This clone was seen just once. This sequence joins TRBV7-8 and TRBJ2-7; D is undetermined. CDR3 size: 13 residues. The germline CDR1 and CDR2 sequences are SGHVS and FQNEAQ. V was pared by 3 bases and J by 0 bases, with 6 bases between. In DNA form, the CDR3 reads TGTGCCAGCAGCTTCGGCAGCTCCTACGAGCAGTACTTC. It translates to CASSFGSSYEQYF. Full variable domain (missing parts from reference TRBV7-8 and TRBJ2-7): GAGVSQSPRYKVAKRGQDVALRCDPISGHVSLFWYQQALGQGPEFLTYFQNEAQLDKSGLPSDRFFAERPEGSVSTLKIQRTQQEDSAVYLCASSFGSSYEQYFGPGTRLTVT.

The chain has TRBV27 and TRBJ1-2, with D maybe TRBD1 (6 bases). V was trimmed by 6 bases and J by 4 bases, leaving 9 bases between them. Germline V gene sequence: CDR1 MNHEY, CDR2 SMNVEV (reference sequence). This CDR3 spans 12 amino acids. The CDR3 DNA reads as TGTGCCAGCAGCCAGGACAGCTATGGCTACACCTTC. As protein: CASSQDSYGYTF.

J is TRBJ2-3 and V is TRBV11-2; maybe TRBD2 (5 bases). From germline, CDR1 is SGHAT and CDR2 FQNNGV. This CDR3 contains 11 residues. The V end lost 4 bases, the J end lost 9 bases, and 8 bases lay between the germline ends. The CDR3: CASSSRRTQYF. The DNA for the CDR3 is TGTGCCAGCAGCTCAAGGAGGACGCAGTATTTT.

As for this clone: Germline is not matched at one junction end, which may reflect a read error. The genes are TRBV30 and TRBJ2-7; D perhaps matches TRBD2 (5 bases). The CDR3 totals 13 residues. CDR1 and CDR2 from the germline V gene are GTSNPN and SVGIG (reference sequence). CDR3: CAWRVANSHEQYF. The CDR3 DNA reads TGTGCCTGGAGGGTAGCGAACTCCCACGAGCAGTACTTC.

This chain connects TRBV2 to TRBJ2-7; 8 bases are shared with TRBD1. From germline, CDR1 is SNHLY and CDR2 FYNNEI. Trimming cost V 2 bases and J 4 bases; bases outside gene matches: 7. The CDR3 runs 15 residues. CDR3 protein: CASSERTGTSYEQYF. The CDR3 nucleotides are TGTGCCAGCAGTGAACGGACAGGGACCAGTTACGAGCAGTACTTC.

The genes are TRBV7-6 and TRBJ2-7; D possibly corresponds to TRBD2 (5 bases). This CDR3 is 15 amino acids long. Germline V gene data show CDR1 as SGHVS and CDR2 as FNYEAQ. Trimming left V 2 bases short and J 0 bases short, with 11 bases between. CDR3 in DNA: TGTGCCAGCAGCTTATTCGGGGTACACTCCTACGAGCAGTACTTC. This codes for CASSLFGVHSYEQYF.

The CDR3 region is CASSQDYGQGNEKLFF. CDR3 DNA: TGCGCCAGCAGCCAAGATTATGGGCAGGGAAATGAAAAACTGTTTTTT. J is TRBJ1-4 and V is TRBV4-3; a weak D match, TRBD1 (5 bases). Germline V gene data show CDR1 as LGHNA and CDR2 as YSLEER. V lost 0 bases and J 5 bases, leaving 13 bases between the germline ends. The CDR3 is 16 residues long.

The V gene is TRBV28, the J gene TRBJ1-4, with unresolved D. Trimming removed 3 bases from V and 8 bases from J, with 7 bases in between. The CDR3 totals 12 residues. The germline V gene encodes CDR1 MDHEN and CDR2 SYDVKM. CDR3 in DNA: TGTGCCAGCAGTTTCCCCCGAGAAAAACTGTTTTTT. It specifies CASSFPREKLFF. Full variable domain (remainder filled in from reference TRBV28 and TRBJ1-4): DVKVTQSSRYLVKRTGEKVFLECVQDMDHENMFWYRQDPGLGLRLIYFSYDVKMKEKGDIPEGYSVSREKKERFSLILESASTNQTSMYLCASSFPREKLFFGSGTQLSVL.

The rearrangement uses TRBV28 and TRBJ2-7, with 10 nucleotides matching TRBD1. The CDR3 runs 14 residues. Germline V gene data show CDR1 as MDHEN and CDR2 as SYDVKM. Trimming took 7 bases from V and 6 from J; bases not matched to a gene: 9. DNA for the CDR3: TGTGCCAGCACCTGGGGGACAGGGGCGGTCGAGCAGTACTTC. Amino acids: CASTWGTGAVEQYF.

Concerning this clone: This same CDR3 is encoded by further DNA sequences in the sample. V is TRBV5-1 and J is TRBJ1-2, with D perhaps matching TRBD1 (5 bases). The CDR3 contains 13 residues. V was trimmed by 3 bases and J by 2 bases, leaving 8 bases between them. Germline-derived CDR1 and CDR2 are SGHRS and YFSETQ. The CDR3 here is CASSSTVNYGYTF. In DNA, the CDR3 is TGCGCCAGCAGCTCGACAGTGAACTATGGCTACACCTTC.

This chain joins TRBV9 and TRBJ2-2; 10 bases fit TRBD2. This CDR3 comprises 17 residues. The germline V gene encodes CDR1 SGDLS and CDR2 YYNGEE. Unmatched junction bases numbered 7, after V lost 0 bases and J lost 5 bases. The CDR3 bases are TGTGCCAGCAGCGTAGAGGCTAGCGGGAGTTTGACCGGGGAGCTGTTTTTT. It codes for CASSVEASGSLTGELFF. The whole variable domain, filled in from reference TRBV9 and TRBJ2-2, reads DSGVTQTPKHLITATGQRVTLRCSPRSGDLSVYWYQQSLDQGLQFLIQYYNGEERAKGNILERFSAQQFPDLHSELNLSSLELGDSALYFCASSVEASGSLTGELFFGEGSRLTVL.

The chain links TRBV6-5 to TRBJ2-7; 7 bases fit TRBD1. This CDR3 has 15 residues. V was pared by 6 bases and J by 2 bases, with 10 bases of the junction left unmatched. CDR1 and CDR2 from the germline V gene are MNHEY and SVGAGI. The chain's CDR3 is CASRKTGVETYEQYF. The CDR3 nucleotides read TGTGCCAGCAGAAAAACAGGGGTCGAGACCTACGAGCAGTACTTC.

CDR3 sequence reads: CASSPGTGWTEAFF. The CDR3 coding sequence is TGCGCCAGCAGCCCCGGGACAGGATGGACTGAAGCTTTCTTT. V gene TRBV5-1 combines with J gene TRBJ1-1; 8 bases fit TRBD1. J lost 5 bases, V lost 4 bases, and 7 bases had no gene match. Germline V lookup: CDR1 SGHRS, CDR2 YFSETQ. The CDR3 loop spans 14 amino acids.

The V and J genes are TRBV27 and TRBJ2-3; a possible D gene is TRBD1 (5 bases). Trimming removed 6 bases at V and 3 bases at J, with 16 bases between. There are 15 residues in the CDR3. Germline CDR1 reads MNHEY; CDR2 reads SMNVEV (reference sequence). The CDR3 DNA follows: TGTGCCAGCAGCCGCCGCCAGGGTAGTACAGATACGCAGTATTTT. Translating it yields CASSRRQGSTDTQYF.

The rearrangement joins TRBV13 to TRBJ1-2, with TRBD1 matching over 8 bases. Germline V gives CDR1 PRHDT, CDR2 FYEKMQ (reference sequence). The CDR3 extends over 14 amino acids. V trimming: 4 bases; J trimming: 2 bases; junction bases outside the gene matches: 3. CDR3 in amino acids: CASSSGQGNYGYTF. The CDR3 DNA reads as TGTGCCAGCAGCTCCGGACAGGGAAACTATGGCTACACCTTC.

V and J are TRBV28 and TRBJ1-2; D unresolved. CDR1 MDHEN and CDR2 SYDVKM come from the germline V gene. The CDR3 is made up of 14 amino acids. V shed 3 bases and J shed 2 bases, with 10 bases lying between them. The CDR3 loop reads CASSLTLMNYGYTF. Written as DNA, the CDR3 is TGTGCCAGCAGTTTGACGTTGATGAACTATGGCTACACCTTC.

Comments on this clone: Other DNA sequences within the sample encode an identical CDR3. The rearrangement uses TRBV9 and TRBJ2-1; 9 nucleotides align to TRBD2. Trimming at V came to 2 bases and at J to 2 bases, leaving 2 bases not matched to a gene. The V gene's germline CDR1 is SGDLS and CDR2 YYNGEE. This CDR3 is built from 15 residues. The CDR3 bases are TGTGCCAGCAGCGTCAGCGGGGGGACCTACAATGAGCAGTTCTTC. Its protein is CASSVSGGTYNEQFF.

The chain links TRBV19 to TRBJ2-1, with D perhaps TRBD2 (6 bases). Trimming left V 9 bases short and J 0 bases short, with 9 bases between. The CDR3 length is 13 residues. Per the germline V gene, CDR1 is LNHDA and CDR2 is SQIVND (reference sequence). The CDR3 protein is CASRGSSYNEQFF. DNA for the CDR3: TGTGCCAGCCGGGGGAGCTCCTACAATGAGCAGTTCTTC.

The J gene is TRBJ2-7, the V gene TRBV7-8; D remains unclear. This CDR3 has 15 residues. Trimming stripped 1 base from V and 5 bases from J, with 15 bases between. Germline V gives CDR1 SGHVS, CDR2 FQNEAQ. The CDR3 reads CASSLGRVRTDEQYF. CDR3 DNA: TGTGCCAGCAGCTTAGGAAGGGTTCGCACCGACGAGCAGTACTTC.

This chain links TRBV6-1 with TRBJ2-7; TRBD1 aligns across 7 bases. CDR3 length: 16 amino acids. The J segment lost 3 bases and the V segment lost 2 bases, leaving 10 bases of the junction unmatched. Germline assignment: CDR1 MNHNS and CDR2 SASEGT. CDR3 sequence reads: CASSEIGTEKNYEQYF. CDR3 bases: TGTGCCAGCAGTGAAATCGGGACAGAAAAAAACTACGAGCAGTACTTC.

The CDR3 nucleotides read TGTGCCAGCAGTTACGGGGACAGGGGGTACTATGGCTACACCTTC. Its protein is CASSYGDRGYYGYTF. J is TRBJ1-2 and V is TRBV27, with 11 bases that match TRBD1. V gave up 4 bases and J gave up 3 bases; unmatched junction bases: 4. Germline CDR1 is MNHEY and CDR2 is SMNVEV (reference sequence). This CDR3 contains 15 residues.